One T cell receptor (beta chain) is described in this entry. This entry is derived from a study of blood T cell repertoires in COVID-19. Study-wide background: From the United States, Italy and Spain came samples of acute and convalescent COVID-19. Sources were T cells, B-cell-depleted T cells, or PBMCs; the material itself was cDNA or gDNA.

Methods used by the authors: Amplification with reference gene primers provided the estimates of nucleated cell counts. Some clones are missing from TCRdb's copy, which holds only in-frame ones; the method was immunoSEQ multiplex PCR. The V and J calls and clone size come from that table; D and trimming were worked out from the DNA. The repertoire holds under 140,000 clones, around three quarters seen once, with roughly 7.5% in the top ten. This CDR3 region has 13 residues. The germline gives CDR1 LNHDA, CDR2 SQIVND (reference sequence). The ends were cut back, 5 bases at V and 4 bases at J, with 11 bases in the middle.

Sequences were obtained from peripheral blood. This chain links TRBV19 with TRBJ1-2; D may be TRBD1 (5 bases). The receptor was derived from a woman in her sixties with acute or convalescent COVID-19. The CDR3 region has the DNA TGTGCCAGTAGTCGGGGGGGTGTCTATGGCTACACCTTC. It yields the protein CASSRGGVYGYTF.